A single sample is the source of the 27 T cell receptor beta chains below, sequenced in a study of technical replicates of blood from a few donors. Sequencing used immunoSEQ multiplex PCR; TCRdb keeps in-frame clones, though not all of them. The table has tens of thousands of clones, around nine tenths seen once. Sequencing was performed on PBMCs. The receptors shown here come from a human donor in good health. Some clones in this sample may be carry-over from other donors' samples.

This CDR3 is CASSVRGNTEAFF. CDR3 nucleotide sequence: TGTGCCAGCAGCGTACGGGGGAACACTGAAGCTTTCTTT. This chain connects TRBV9 to TRBJ1-1, with D unresolved. V shed 1 base and J shed 1 base, with 5 bases lying between them. This CDR3 has 13 residues. Germline values: CDR1 SGDLS, CDR2 YYNGEE.

The chain recombines TRBV6-6 with TRBJ1-1; D is possibly TRBD1 (6 bases). This CDR3 has 14 residues. CDR1 is MNHNY and CDR2 is SVGAGI in the germline V gene (reference sequence). V dropped 7 bases and J dropped 2 bases, with 14 bases sitting between them. The CDR3: CASKKQGFNTEAFF. DNA of the CDR3: TGTGCCAGCAAAAAACAGGGTTTCAACACTGAAGCTTTCTTT.

The rearrangement links TRBV7-3 to TRBJ2-2; 11 nucleotides align to TRBD2. J gave up 1 base and V 8 bases, and 9 bases lay outside the gene matches. The CDR3 spans 17 residues. In germline, CDR1 is SGHTA, CDR2 FQGTGA. The chain's CDR3 is CASGSRTSGRNTGELFF. Written as DNA, the CDR3 is TGTGCCAGCGGCTCGAGGACTAGCGGGCGGAACACCGGGGAGCTGTTTTTT.

V usage is TRBV30 and J usage is TRBJ2-7; 8 bases align to TRBD1. Germline loops: CDR1 GTSNPN, CDR2 SVGIG (reference sequence). The trim removed 1 base at V and 5 bases at J, leaving 4 bases unmatched. The CDR3 has 13 amino acids. The CDR3 DNA reads as TGTGCCTGGAGTGGGGCAGGGGGCCACGAGCAGTACTTC. Amino acids: CAWSGAGGHEQYF.

CDR3 coding DNA: TGTGCCAGCAGCCCTCTGCGCAGCACAGATACGCAGTATTTT. This sequence encodes CASSPLRSTDTQYF. The V gene is TRBV7-3, the J gene TRBJ2-3; D is unclear. The CDR3 has 14 residues. The germline V and J ends were trimmed by 5 bases and 0 bases, with 9 bases remaining between them. Germline V gives CDR1 SGHTA, CDR2 FQGTGA.

The genes are TRBV7-3 and TRBJ2-1, with 10 positions matching TRBD2. CDR1 is SGHTA and CDR2 is FQGTGA in the germline V gene. This CDR3 spans 15 amino acids. J lost 6 bases, V lost 1 base, and 3 bases had no gene match. CDR3 amino acids: CASSLSLAGVNEQFF. DNA for the CDR3: TGTGCCAGCAGCTTAAGTCTAGCGGGGGTCAATGAGCAGTTCTTC.

V and J are TRBV29-1 and TRBJ2-5; D unclear. Trimming took 4 bases from V and 2 from J, leaving 8 bases between them. The V gene's germline CDR1 is SQVTM and CDR2 ANQGSEA. This CDR3 comprises 12 residues. The CDR3 DNA reads TGCAGCGTTGTACCAGCGCAAGAGACCCAGTACTTC. Protein sequence: CSVVPAQETQYF.

As for this clone: The junction and the germline gene differ at one end; a read error may be behind it. In the same sample, other DNA sequences code for this CDR3. The chain links TRBV19 to TRBJ1-1; 11 bases agree with TRBD1. CDR3 length equals 14 residues. Germline lookup yields CDR1 LNHDA and CDR2 SQIVND (reference sequence). The CDR3 here is CASSRTGGFTEAFF. The CDR3 DNA follows: TGTGCCAGCAGTAGGACAGGGGGCTTTACTGAAGCTTTCTTT.

The V gene is TRBV7-2, the J gene TRBJ2-2; a possible D gene is TRBD2 (5 bases). The germline V gene has CDR1 SGHTA and CDR2 FQGNSA. CDR3 size: 14 residues. V lost 3 bases, J lost 7 bases, and 12 bases lay in between. CDR3 region: CASSFEGISGELFF. As DNA, the CDR3 is TGTGCCAGCAGCTTTGAGGGCATAAGCGGGGAGCTGTTTTTT.

This chain joins TRBV5-4 and TRBJ2-7; TRBD2 aligns across 9 bases. The CDR3 is made up of 13 amino acids. Germline values: CDR1 SGHNT, CDR2 YYREEE (reference sequence). J gave up 3 bases and V 4 bases, and 2 bases lay outside the gene matches. DNA for the CDR3: TGTGCCAGCAGCGGTAGCGGGGGCTACGAGCAGTACTTC. The encoded protein is CASSGSGGYEQYF.

The J gene is TRBJ1-6, the V gene TRBV7-9; 8 bases align to TRBD1. The CDR3 runs to 15 residues. Losses at the gene ends were 5 bases for V and 9 bases for J; bases not matched to a gene: 9. Germline values: CDR1 SEHNR, CDR2 FQNEAQ (reference sequence). The CDR3: CASSEQGQGTSPLHF. The DNA of the CDR3 is TGTGCCAGCAGCGAGCAAGGACAGGGAACTTCACCCCTCCACTTT. Full variable domain (rest looked up from reference TRBV7-9 and TRBJ1-6): DTGVSQNPRHKITKRGQNVTFRCDPISEHNRLYWYRQTLGQGPEFLTYFQNEAQLEKSRLLSDRFSAERPKGSFSTLEIQRTEQGDSAMYLCASSEQGQGTSPLHFGNGTRLTVT.

V and J are TRBV19 and TRBJ1-5; unclear D gene. The ends were cut back, 2 bases at V and 6 bases at J, with 5 bases in the middle. The CDR3 loop spans 12 amino acids. The V gene's germline CDR1 is LNHDA and CDR2 SQIVND (reference sequence). The CDR3 nucleotides read TGTGCCAGTAGTATAATGAGTCAGCCCCAGCATTTT. It is translated as CASSIMSQPQHF.

The chain is built from TRBV2 and TRBJ2-5; 11 bases are a match to TRBD2. The germline gives CDR1 SNHLY, CDR2 FYNNEI. After removal of 7 bases from V and 2 bases from J, the junction contained 12 bases not matched to a gene. This CDR3 has 17 residues. The chain's CDR3 is CASKAGLAGGSQETQYF. CDR3 coding DNA: TGTGCCAGCAAAGCCGGGCTAGCGGGGGGTAGTCAAGAGACCCAGTACTTC.

The chain carries TRBV2 and TRBJ2-1; no definite D call. Trimming removed 1 base from V and 2 bases from J, with 12 bases in between. Looked up from germline, CDR1 is SNHLY and CDR2 is FYNNEI. The CDR3 length is 16 residues. CDR3 nucleotides: TGTGCCAGCAGTGAAGATCTGCTAGTACCCTACAATGAGCAGTTCTTC. Protein: CASSEDLLVPYNEQFF.

The chain couples TRBV7-2 to TRBJ2-1, with 8 bases that match TRBD2. Germline V gene lookup returns CDR1 SGHTA and CDR2 FQGNSA. Trimming took 6 bases from V and 1 from J; bases not matched to a gene: 11. The CDR3 covers 17 residues. CDR3 in DNA: TGTGCCAGCAGTCCCTATCGGGGGGGAATTTCCTACAATGAGCAGTTCTTC. Translation gives CASSPYRGGISYNEQFF.

The J gene is TRBJ2-5, the V gene TRBV5-6; 8 bases line up with TRBD1. J gave up 2 bases and V 2 bases, and 2 bases lay outside the gene matches. This CDR3 has 14 amino acids. Germline V gene data show CDR1 as SGHDT and CDR2 as YYEEEE. This CDR3 is CASSFNRGQETQYF. CDR3 in DNA: TGTGCCAGCAGCTTCAACAGGGGGCAAGAGACCCAGTACTTC.

The rearrangement uses TRBV7-9 and TRBJ2-7; D is unclear. V dropped 3 bases and J dropped 1 base, with 7 bases sitting between them. The CDR3 has 13 amino acids. Germline loops: CDR1 SEHNR, CDR2 FQNEAQ (reference sequence). The CDR3 region has the DNA TGTGCCAGCAGCTTTGGCAGTTCCTACGAGCAGTACTTC. Its protein is CASSFGSSYEQYF.

Remarks on this clone: This same CDR3 is encoded by further DNA sequences in the sample. In DNA form, the CDR3 reads TGCGCCAGCAGCCAAGATCAGCGGGGCAGCTACGAGCAGTACTTC. Its protein product is CASSQDQRGSYEQYF. The chain links TRBV4-3 to TRBJ2-7; the match to TRBD2 covers 7 bases. The CDR3 runs to 15 residues. The junction had 5 bases not matched to a gene; V was cut back by 0 bases and J by 3 bases. Germline CDR1 reads LGHNA; CDR2 reads YSLEER.

In its sample, this clone was seen a few times. V gene TRBV18 combines with J gene TRBJ1-1, with 7 nucleotides matching TRBD1. This CDR3 region has 12 residues. V lost 10 bases and J lost 0; bases outside the gene matches: 2. Germline assignment: CDR1 KGHSH and CDR2 LQKENI. The CDR3 bases are TGTGCCAAGGGACAGTTGAACACTGAAGCTTTCTTT. This sequence encodes CAKGQLNTEAFF.

This chain uses TRBV13 with TRBJ1-1; TRBD1 might be the D (5 bases). In germline, CDR1 is PRHDT, CDR2 FYEKMQ (reference sequence). V was cut by 3 bases and J by 5 bases, with 13 bases left in between. This CDR3 spans 14 amino acids. CDR3 in DNA: TGTGCCAGCAGCTTGGTCCCCGGGGGGACTGAAGCTTTCTTT. It specifies CASSLVPGGTEAFF.

The V and J genes are TRBV7-3 and TRBJ2-5; D remains ambiguous. Germline CDR1 is SGHTA and CDR2 is FQGTGA. Trimming stripped 2 bases from V and 2 bases from J, with 6 bases between. CDR3 size: 13 residues. The CDR3 DNA follows: TGTGCCAGCAGCTTACAGAGGCAAGAGACCCAGTACTTC. Its translation is CASSLQRQETQYF.

In this sample, this clone turned up a few times. This sequence joins TRBV18 and TRBJ2-7; 10 bases map to TRBD1. CDR3 size: 17 residues. The V gene end was trimmed by 3 bases and the J gene end by 0 bases; junction bases not matched to a gene: 8. Germline V gene data show CDR1 as KGHSH and CDR2 as LQKENI. CDR3: CASSPGQGNTGSYEQYF. CDR3 nucleotides: TGTGCCAGCTCACCGGGACAGGGGAATACTGGCTCCTACGAGCAGTACTTC.

The V call is TRBV29-1, the J call TRBJ2-7; weak D call: TRBD2 (6 bases). The V end was cut by 6 bases, the J end by 3 bases, with 12 bases between. This CDR3 is 12 amino acids long. CDR1 is SQVTM and CDR2 is ANQGSEA in the germline V gene. In nucleotides, the CDR3 is TGCAGCGTCCGAACTAGCTTCTACGAGCAGTACTTC. As protein: CSVRTSFYEQYF.

The V gene is TRBV9, the J gene TRBJ2-1; TRBD1 matches at 7 bases. The CDR3 extends over 13 amino acids. V was pared by 0 bases and J by 9 bases, with 3 bases of the junction left unmatched. Germline-derived CDR1 and CDR2 are SGDLS and YYNGEE. The CDR3 DNA reads as TGTGCCAGCAGCGTAGAACAGGGGAGTGAGCAGTTCTTC. Its translation: CASSVEQGSEQFF.

The V and J genes are TRBV10-1 and TRBJ2-4; 7 nucleotides align to TRBD2. Germline V gene lookup returns CDR1 WNHNN and CDR2 SYGVQD (reference sequence). This CDR3 contains 14 residues. Losses at the gene ends were 10 bases for V and 1 base for J; bases not matched to a gene: 7. This chain's CDR3 is CAILLAIAKNIQYF. The CDR3 DNA reads as TGCGCCATCCTACTAGCGATTGCCAAAAACATTCAGTACTTC.

A single count supports this clone. The chain recombines TRBV19 with TRBJ1-1, with D tentatively TRBD1 (6 bases). Germline CDR1 reads LNHDA; CDR2 reads SQIVND (reference sequence). Trimming removed 4 bases from V and 0 bases from J, with 15 bases in between. This CDR3 region has 16 residues. This CDR3 reads CASSTYSGVVNTEAFF. The DNA for the CDR3 is TGTGCCAGTAGTACTTATTCAGGGGTCGTGAACACTGAAGCTTTCTTT.

The chain links TRBV18 to TRBJ2-7, with 15 bases matching TRBD2. Germline V gene lookup returns CDR1 KGHSH and CDR2 LQKENI. CDR3 size: 19 residues. The ends lost 5 bases at V and 6 bases at J; junction bases unmatched: 17. The DNA for the CDR3 is TGTGCCAGCTCATACGTACCGGGACTAGCGGGGGGTGATATGGGCGAGCAGTACTTC. As protein: CASSYVPGLAGGDMGEQYF.